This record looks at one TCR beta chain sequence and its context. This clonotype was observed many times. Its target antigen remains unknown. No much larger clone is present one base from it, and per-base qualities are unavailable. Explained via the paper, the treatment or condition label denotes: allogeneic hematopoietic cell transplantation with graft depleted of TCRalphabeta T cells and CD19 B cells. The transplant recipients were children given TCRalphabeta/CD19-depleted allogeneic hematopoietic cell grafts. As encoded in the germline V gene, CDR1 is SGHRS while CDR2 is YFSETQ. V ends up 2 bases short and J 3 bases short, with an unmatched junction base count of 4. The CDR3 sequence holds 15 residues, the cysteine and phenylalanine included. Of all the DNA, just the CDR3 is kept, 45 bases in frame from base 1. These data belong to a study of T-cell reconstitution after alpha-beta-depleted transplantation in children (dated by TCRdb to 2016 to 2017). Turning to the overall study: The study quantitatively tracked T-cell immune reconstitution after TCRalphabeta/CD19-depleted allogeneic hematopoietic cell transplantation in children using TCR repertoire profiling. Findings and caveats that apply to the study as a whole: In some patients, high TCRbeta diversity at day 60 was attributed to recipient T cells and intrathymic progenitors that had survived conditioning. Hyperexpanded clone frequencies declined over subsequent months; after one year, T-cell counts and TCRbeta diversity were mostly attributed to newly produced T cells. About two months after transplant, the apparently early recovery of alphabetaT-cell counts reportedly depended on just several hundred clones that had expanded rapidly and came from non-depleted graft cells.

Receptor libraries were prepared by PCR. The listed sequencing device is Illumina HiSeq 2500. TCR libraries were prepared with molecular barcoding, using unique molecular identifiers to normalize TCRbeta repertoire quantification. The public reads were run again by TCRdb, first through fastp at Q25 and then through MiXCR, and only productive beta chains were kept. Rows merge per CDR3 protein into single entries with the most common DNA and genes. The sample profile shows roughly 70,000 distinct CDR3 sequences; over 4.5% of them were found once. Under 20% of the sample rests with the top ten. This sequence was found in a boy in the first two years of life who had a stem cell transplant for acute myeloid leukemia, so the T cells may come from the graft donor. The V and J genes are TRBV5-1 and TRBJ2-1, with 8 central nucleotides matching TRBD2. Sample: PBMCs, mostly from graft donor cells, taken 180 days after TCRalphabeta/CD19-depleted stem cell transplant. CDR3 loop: CASSFSGDFYNEQFF. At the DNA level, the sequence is TGCGCCAGCAGCTTTAGCGGGGACTTCTACAATGAGCAGTTCTTC.